The 18 T cell receptor beta chains reported below all come from one sample, sequenced in a study of chemoradiotherapy in HPV16-positive cancers. Generated by immunoSEQ multiplex PCR, the TCRdb table keeps only in-frame clones and is missing some. The repertoire holds 12,000 to 15,000 clones, with approximately 91% as singletons. This sample comprised blood, obtained from a patient who underwent chemoradiotherapy. These receptors all come from a human donor with HPV-associated anogenital cancer.

This chain joins TRBV9 and TRBJ2-7; 8 nucleotides agree with TRBD1. V gave up 4 bases and J gave up 4 bases; unmatched junction bases: 7. This CDR3 is built from 14 residues. The germline CDR1 and CDR2 sequences are SGDLS and YYNGEE. The CDR3 here is CASSIRDRSYEQYF. Here the CDR3 DNA reads TGTGCCAGCAGCATCCGGGACAGGAGTTACGAGCAGTACTTC.

This sequence joins TRBV11-2 and TRBJ2-7, with D perhaps TRBD1 (7 bases). In germline, CDR1 is SGHAT, CDR2 FQNNGV. Trimming took 5 bases from V and 6 from J, leaving 17 bases between them. This CDR3 region has 14 residues. CDR3 loop: CASSALTQGGEQYF. The CDR3 DNA reads TGTGCCAGCAGCGCCCTTACTCAGGGGGGCGAGCAGTACTTC.

The chain combines TRBV6-5 with TRBJ2-7; D may be TRBD2 (5 bases). This CDR3 is built from 15 residues. Trimming removed 2 bases at V and 4 bases at J, with 15 bases between. Germline V gives CDR1 MNHEY, CDR2 SVGAGI. CDR3 sequence (DNA): TGTGCCAGCAGTTACGGTGACACCGGGGTTTACGAGCAGTACTTC. Amino acids: CASSYGDTGVYEQYF.

The chain has TRBV4-3 and TRBJ2-7, with D perhaps matching TRBD2 (6 bases). V lost 2 bases and J 4 bases, leaving 15 bases between the germline ends. The CDR3 is 15 residues long. Per the germline V gene, CDR1 is LGHNA and CDR2 is YSLEER. The CDR3 loop reads CASSQYRDGRYEQYF. The CDR3 DNA reads as TGCGCCAGCAGCCAATACCGGGACGGGAGATACGAGCAGTACTTC.

This chain uses TRBV4-1 with TRBJ2-4; D assignment may be TRBD1 or TRBD2 (5 bases each). Trimming removed 5 bases from V and 0 bases from J, with 11 bases in between. In germline, CDR1 is MGHRA, CDR2 YSYEKL. The CDR3 length is 15 residues. Here the CDR3 DNA reads TGCGCCAGCAGCGGTGCTGGGGGAGCCAAAAACATTCAGTACTTC. Translated, it gives CASSGAGGAKNIQYF.

The V gene is TRBV4-1, the J gene TRBJ2-2; no clear D. This CDR3 contains 15 residues. V lost 2 bases to trimming and J lost 4 bases, with 11 bases between them. CDR1 and CDR2 (germline): MGHRA, YSYEKL. The CDR3 loop reads CASSQTDPFTGELFF. CDR3 DNA sequence: TGCGCCAGCAGCCAAACTGACCCCTTCACCGGGGAGCTGTTTTTT.

This sequence joins TRBV13 and TRBJ1-1; D not certain. The CDR3 has 11 residues. Per germline, CDR1 PRHDT and CDR2 FYEKMQ (reference sequence). V shed 3 bases and J shed 5 bases, with 4 bases lying between them. The CDR3 coding sequence is TGTGCCAGCAGCTTTAGAACTGAAGCTTTCTTT. Amino acid sequence: CASSFRTEAFF. The full variable domain, rest sourced from reference TRBV13 and TRBJ1-1, is AAGVIQSPRHLIKEKRETATLKCYPIPRHDTVYWYQQGPGQDPQFLISFYEKMQSDKGSIPDRFSAQQFSDYHSELNMSSLELGDSALYFCASSFRTEAFFGQGTRLTVV.

The V and J genes are TRBV6-1 and TRBJ2-7; D possibly corresponds to TRBD1 (5 bases). Trimming removed 4 bases at V and 2 bases at J, with 9 bases between. The germline V gene encodes CDR1 MNHNS and CDR2 SASEGT. This CDR3 is built from 13 residues. The CDR3 sequence: CASSVGRAYEQYF. The CDR3 DNA follows: TGTGCCAGCAGTGTAGGCAGGGCCTACGAGCAGTACTTC.

This clone was observed once. This chain connects TRBV7-9 to TRBJ1-1; the match to TRBD1 covers 8 bases. V dropped 2 bases and J dropped 5; count of bases not matched to a gene: 10. Germline CDR1 is SEHNR and CDR2 is FQNEAQ (reference sequence). The CDR3 is 16 residues long. Written as DNA, the CDR3 is TGTGCCAGCAGCTTAACCCCGACAGGGGCGGGAACTGAAGCTTTCTTT. Amino acid sequence: CASSLTPTGAGTEAFF.

This clone occurred a few times. The chain employs TRBV21-1 and TRBJ2-7; the listed D gene, TRBD1, was not tested against the DNA. TRBV21-1 is designated a pseudogene. This CDR3 has 12 residues. The CDR3 sequence is CATPRGPYEQYF. DNA of the CDR3: TGTGCCACCCCAAGGGGCCCCTACGAGCAGTACTTC.

The rearrangement joins TRBV5-1 to TRBJ1-1, with D unresolved. CDR3 length equals 13 residues. Trimming removed 4 bases at V and 0 bases at J, with 7 bases between. The germline V gene encodes CDR1 SGHRS and CDR2 YFSETQ. The CDR3 nucleotides read TGCGCCAGCAGCCCGGTTTTGAACACTGAAGCTTTCTTT. Amino acids: CASSPVLNTEAFF. The full variable domain, with the rest looked up from reference TRBV5-1 and TRBJ1-1, is KAGVTQTPRYLIKTRGQQVTLSCSPISGHRSVSWYQQTPGQGLQFLFEYFSETQRNKGNFPGRFSGRQFSNSRSEMNVSTLELGDSALYLCASSPVLNTEAFFGQGTRLTVV.

This rearrangement joins TRBV6-1 to TRBJ1-5; D might be TRBD1 (6 bases). The germline CDR1 and CDR2 sequences are MNHNS and SASEGT. V lost 10 bases to trimming and J lost 6 bases, with 16 bases between them. The CDR3 contains 13 residues. For the CDR3, the DNA is TGTGCCACCCACGGGGGGGCCCGTCAGCCCCAGCATTTT. This codes for CATHGGARQPQHF.

The chain has TRBV9 and TRBJ2-7, with D maybe TRBD2 (7 bases). Between the trimmed V and J ends, which lost 0 bases and 0 bases, there was a span of 10 bases. Germline CDR1 SGDLS, CDR2 YYNGEE. This CDR3 is built from 15 residues. The CDR3 protein is CASSVVGGPSYEQYF. CDR3 bases: TGTGCCAGCAGCGTAGTGGGGGGGCCCTCCTACGAGCAGTACTTC. The full variable domain, its missing parts supplied by reference TRBV9 and TRBJ2-7, is DSGVTQTPKHLITATGQRVTLRCSPRSGDLSVYWYQQSLDQGLQFLIQYYNGEERAKGNILERFSAQQFPDLHSELNLSSLELGDSALYFCASSVVGGPSYEQYFGPGTRLTVT.

This chain joins TRBV16 and TRBJ1-1; D remains unclear. Germline CDR1 is KGHSY and CDR2 is FQNENV. V shed 0 bases and J shed 0 bases, with 8 bases lying between them. The CDR3 length is 15 residues. The CDR3 protein is CASSQSRQMNTEAFF. The CDR3, as DNA: TGTGCCAGCAGCCAATCAAGGCAGATGAACACTGAAGCTTTCTTT.

This chain connects TRBV6-4 to TRBJ2-2; TRBD2 might be the D (5 bases). This CDR3 is 14 amino acids long. The V gene lost 2 bases and the J gene lost 4 bases, with 8 bases spanning the gap. Germline values: CDR1 MRHNA, CDR2 SNTAGT. CDR3 in amino acids: CASSDDYFTGELFF. In DNA form, the CDR3 reads TGTGCCAGCAGTGACGACTACTTCACCGGGGAGCTGTTTTTT.

The chain links TRBV30 to TRBJ2-2; D not resolved. The CDR3 covers 15 residues. V was pared by 5 bases and J by 4 bases, with 17 bases between. Per germline, CDR1 GTSNPN and CDR2 SVGIG (reference sequence). The CDR3 loop is CAWAPTLLGTGELFF. DNA of the CDR3: TGTGCCTGGGCCCCGACCCTGTTGGGCACCGGGGAGCTGTTTTTT.

CDR3 loop: CASSLALNPTGMDTDTQYF. CDR3 in DNA: TGTGCCAGCAGCTTAGCGCTAAATCCGACAGGGATGGACACAGATACGCAGTATTTT. The chain links TRBV7-9 to TRBJ2-3; 7 bases map to TRBD1. Losses at the gene ends were 0 bases for V and 2 bases for J; bases not matched to a gene: 14. CDR1 is SEHNR, CDR2 FQNEAQ, per germline (reference sequence). The length of the CDR3 is 19 residues.

This chain uses TRBV11-2 with TRBJ2-1, with 9 positions matching TRBD2. V lost 3 bases, J lost 3 bases, and 3 bases stayed unmatched. The CDR3 is 15 amino acids. The germline V gene has CDR1 SGHAT and CDR2 FQNNGV. In DNA form, the CDR3 reads TGTGCCAGCAGCTTTGAAGCGGGGGGCTACAATGAGCAGTTCTTC. Protein: CASSFEAGGYNEQFF. The variable domain in full, completed from reference TRBV11-2 and TRBJ2-1, reads EAGVAQSPRYKIIEKRQSVAFWCNPISGHATLYWYQQILGQGPKLLIQFQNNGVVDDSQLPKDRFSAERLKGVDSTLKIQPAKLEDSAVYLCASSFEAGGYNEQFFGPGTRLTVL.